What follows are 7 T cell receptor beta chains derived from one specimen sequenced in a study of shared clonotypes between healthy human individuals. Sequenced by immunoSEQ multiplex PCR; TCRdb stores in-frame clones only, minus some. This sample has roughly 1 million clones, with around 75% found just once. Source material: memory CD4+ T cells sorted from blood. Indicated subset: CD45RA-negative fraction. These receptors came from a man younger than 35 in good health.

The chain has TRBV21-1 and TRBJ2-1; the D call TRBD2 from the table was never checked on the DNA. TRBV21-1 is listed as a pseudogene. The CDR3 totals 15 residues. The CDR3 loop reads CASTSGGAVVYEQFF. The CDR3 coding sequence is TGTGCCAGCACTAGCGGGGGGGCGGTGGTCTATGAGCAGTTCTTC.

For the CDR3, the DNA is TGTGCCAGCAGCTACGGGAAATCGGGGGGGGCGCGGGGCCAGCAGTACTTC. This sequence encodes CASSYGKSGGARGQQYF. The V and J genes are TRBV13 and TRBJ2-7; 8 nucleotides align to TRBD2. CDR1 is PRHDT and CDR2 is FYEKMQ in the germline V gene (reference sequence). The CDR3 has 17 residues. V lost 4 bases, J lost 8 bases, and 19 bases stayed unmatched.

This clone was picked up many times. This chain links TRBV7-9 with TRBJ1-3; D is undetermined. V was cut by 2 bases and J by 0 bases, with 8 bases left in between. Germline values: CDR1 SEHNR, CDR2 FQNEAQ (reference sequence). The CDR3 is made up of 15 amino acids. The CDR3 region has the DNA TGTGCCAGCAGCTTAATGGGGAGCTCTGGAAACACCATATATTTT. Its translation: CASSLMGSSGNTIYF. The full variable domain, rest sourced from reference TRBV7-9 and TRBJ1-3, is DTGVSQNPRHKITKRGQNVTFRCDPISEHNRLYWYRQTLGQGPEFLTYFQNEAQLEKSRLLSDRFSAERPKGSFSTLEIQRTEQGDSAMYLCASSLMGSSGNTIYFGEGSWLTVV.

This chain links TRBV10-2 with TRBJ1-2; a possible D gene is TRBD1 (5 bases). The CDR3 contains 13 residues. Germline assignment: CDR1 WSHSY and CDR2 SAAADI. The V end was cut by 3 bases, the J end by 4 bases, with 9 bases between. In nucleotides, the CDR3 is TGCGCCAGCAGTGAAACTGGGGGCTATGGCTACACCTTC. It specifies CASSETGGYGYTF.

This clone showed up just once. The chain employs TRBV7-9 and TRBJ1-6; D not resolved. The CDR3 length is 14 residues. Germline CDR1 reads SEHNR; CDR2 reads FQNEAQ (reference sequence). Trimming took 2 bases from V and 9 from J, leaving 11 bases between them. CDR3 in DNA: TGTGCCAGCAGCTTAAAGGGATTGGGTTCACCCCTCCACTTT. It specifies CASSLKGLGSPLHF.

The chain couples TRBV5-6 to TRBJ2-1; 12 bases fit TRBD2. V shed 1 base, J shed 10 bases, and the junction held 3 bases outside the gene matches. The germline gives CDR1 SGHDT, CDR2 YYEEEE. The CDR3 totals 14 residues. The CDR3 region is CASSLRLAGGEQFF. The CDR3 DNA follows: TGTGCCAGCAGCTTGCGGCTAGCGGGAGGGGAGCAGTTCTTC.

V gene TRBV5-5 combines with J gene TRBJ2-7; D is undetermined. The CDR3 runs to 14 residues. The V gene's germline CDR1 is SGHKS and CDR2 YYEKEE (reference sequence). V dropped 2 bases and J dropped 2 bases, with 11 bases sitting between them. CDR3 loop: CASSFRKDTYEQYF. In DNA form, the CDR3 reads TGTGCCAGCAGCTTTCGTAAGGATACCTACGAGCAGTACTTC.